This T cell receptor (beta chain) is from a study of blood T cells in healthy people across ages. Study-level findings and limits: Strongly correlated with naive T cell percentage was TCR beta diversity.

This clonotype was counted a few times. Its matching antigen is unknown. A second PCR of about 7 to 12 cycles used a sample-barcoded 5' primer and a J-beta primer mix. Via MiXCR, TCRdb re-called the 5' RACE reads, giving one row per CDR3 protein. The data hold 1,500,000 or so distinct CDR3 sequences, with less than 45% observed a single time. This CDR3 contains 12 residues. Trimming shortened V by 7 bases and J by 6 bases, and 16 bases separated the two germline ends. CDR1 is SQVTM and CDR2 is ANQGSEA in the germline V gene. This receptor was obtained from a woman aged 18-30 years in good health. The V call is TRBV29-1, the J call TRBJ2-7; maybe TRBD1 (5 bases). Sequencing was done on a sample of blood. This CDR3 is CSALTATSEQYF. Here the CDR3 DNA reads TGCAGCGCTTTGACAGCGACGTCCGAGCAGTACTTC.